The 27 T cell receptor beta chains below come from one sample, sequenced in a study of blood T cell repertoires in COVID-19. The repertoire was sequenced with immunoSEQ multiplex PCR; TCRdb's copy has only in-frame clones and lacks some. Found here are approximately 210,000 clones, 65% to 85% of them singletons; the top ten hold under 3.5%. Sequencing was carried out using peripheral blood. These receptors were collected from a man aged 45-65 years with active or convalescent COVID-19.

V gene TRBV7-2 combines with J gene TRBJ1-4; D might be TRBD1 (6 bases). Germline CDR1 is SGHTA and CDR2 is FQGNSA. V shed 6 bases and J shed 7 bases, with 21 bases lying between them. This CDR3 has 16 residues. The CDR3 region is CASSLRLGGQLEKLFF. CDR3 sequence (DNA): TGTGCCAGCAGTTTAAGGTTGGGGGGGCAGCTTGAAAAACTGTTTTTT.

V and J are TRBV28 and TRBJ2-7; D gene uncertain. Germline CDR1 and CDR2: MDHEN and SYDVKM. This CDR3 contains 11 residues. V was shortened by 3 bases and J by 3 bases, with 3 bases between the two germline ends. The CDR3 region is CASSFSYEQYF. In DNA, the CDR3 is TGTGCCAGCAGTTTCAGCTACGAGCAGTACTTC.

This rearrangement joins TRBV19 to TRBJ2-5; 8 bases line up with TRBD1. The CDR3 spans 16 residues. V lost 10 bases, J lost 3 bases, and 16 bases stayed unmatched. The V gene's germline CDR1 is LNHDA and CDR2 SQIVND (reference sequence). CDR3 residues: CATEGGTVQGEETQYF. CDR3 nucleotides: TGTGCCACTGAAGGAGGGACAGTACAGGGGGAAGAGACCCAGTACTTC. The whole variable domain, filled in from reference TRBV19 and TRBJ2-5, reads DGGITQSPKYLFRKEGQNVTLSCEQNLNHDAMYWYRQDPGQGLRLIYYSQIVNDFQKGDIAEGYSVSREKKESFPLTVTSAQKNPTAFYLCATEGGTVQGEETQYFGPGTRLLVL.

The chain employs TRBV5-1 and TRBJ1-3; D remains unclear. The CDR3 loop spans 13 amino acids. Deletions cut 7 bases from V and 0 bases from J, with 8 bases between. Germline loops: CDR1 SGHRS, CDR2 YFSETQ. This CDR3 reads CASSEGSGNTIYF. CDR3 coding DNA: TGCGCCAGCTCCGAGGGCTCTGGAAACACCATATATTTT.

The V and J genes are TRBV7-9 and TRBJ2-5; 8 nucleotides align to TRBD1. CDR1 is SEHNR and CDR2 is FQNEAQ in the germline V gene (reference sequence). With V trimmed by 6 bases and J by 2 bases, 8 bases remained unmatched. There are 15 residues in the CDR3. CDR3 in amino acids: CASRSDRDLQETQYF. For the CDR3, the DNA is TGTGCCAGCAGATCGGACAGGGACCTACAAGAGACCCAGTACTTC.

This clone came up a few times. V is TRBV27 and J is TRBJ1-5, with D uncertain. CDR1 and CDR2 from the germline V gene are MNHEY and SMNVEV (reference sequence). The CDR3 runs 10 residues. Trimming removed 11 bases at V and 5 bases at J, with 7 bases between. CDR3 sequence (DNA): TGTGCCTTTGGCCATCAGCCCCAGCATTTT. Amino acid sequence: CAFGHQPQHF.

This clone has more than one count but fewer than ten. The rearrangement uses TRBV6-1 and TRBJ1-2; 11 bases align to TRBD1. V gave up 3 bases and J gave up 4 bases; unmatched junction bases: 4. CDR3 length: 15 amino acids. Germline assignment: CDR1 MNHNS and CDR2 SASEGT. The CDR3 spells CASSDPGTGGYGYTF. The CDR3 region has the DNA TGTGCCAGCAGTGACCCCGGGACAGGGGGCTATGGCTACACCTTC.

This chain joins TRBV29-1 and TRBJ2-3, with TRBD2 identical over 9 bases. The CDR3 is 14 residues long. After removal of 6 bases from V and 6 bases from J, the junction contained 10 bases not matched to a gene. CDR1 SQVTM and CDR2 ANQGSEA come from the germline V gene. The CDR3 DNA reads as TGCAGCGTCGCCACTAGCGGGCCCCGGGATACGCAGTATTTT. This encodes CSVATSGPRDTQYF.

The CDR3 DNA follows: TGTGCCAGCTCACCACGAGGGACAGGAGTCCAAGAGACCCAGTACTTC. Translation: CASSPRGTGVQETQYF. This chain joins TRBV18 and TRBJ2-5; 8 bases agree with TRBD1. V dropped 1 base and J dropped 1; count of bases not matched to a gene: 5. The CDR3 has 16 amino acids. Germline V CDR1 and CDR2: KGHSH, LQKENI.

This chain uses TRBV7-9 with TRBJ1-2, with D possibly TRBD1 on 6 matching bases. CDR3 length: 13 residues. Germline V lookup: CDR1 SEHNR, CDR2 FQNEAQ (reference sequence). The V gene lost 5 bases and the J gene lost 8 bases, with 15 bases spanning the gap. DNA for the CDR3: TGTGCCAGCAGCCCCAGGGGTTCGGGAGGCTACACCTTC. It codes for CASSPRGSGGYTF.

The CDR3 DNA is TGTGCCAGCAGTTCTCTCCTCGGGGCTGGAAACACCATATATTTT. It yields the protein CASSSLLGAGNTIYF. V usage is TRBV28 and J usage is TRBJ1-3, with D hard to call. This CDR3 is built from 15 residues. With 4 bases removed from V and 2 bases from J, the gap between germline ends came to 12 bases. Germline values: CDR1 MDHEN, CDR2 SYDVKM.

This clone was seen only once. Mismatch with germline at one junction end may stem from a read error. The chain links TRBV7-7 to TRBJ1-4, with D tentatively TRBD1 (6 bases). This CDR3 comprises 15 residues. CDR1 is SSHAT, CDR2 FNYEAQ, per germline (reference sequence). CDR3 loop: CASSPGVATNEKLFF. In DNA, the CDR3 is TGTGCTAGCAGCCCAGGGGTTGCAACTAATGAAAAACTGTTTTTT.

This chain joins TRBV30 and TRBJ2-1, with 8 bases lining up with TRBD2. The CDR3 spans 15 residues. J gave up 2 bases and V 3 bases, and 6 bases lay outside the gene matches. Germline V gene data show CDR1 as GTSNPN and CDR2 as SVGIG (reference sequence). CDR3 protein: CAWSPGGVTYNEQFF. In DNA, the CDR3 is TGTGCCTGGAGCCCGGGGGGGGTTACCTACAATGAGCAGTTCTTC.

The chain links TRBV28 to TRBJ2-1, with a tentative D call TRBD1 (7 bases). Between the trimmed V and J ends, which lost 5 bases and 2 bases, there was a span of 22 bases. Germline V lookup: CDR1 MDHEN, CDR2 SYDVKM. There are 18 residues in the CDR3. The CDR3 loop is CASSQGGGIRDTYNEQFF. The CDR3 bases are TGTGCCAGCAGTCAGGGGGGAGGTATCCGGGACACCTACAATGAGCAGTTCTTC.

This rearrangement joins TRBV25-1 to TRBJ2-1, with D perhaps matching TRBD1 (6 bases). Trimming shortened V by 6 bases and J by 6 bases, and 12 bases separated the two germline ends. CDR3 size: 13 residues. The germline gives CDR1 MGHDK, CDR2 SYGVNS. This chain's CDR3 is CASREDSSNEQFF. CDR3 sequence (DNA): TGTGCCAGCAGGGAGGACAGTAGCAATGAGCAGTTCTTC.

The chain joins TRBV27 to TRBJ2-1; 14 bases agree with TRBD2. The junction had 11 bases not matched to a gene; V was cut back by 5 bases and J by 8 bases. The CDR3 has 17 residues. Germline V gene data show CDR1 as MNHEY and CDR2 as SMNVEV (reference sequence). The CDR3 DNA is TGTGCCAGCAGTCCACCCCTAGGGACTAGCGGGAGCCATGAGCAGTTCTTC. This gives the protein CASSPPLGTSGSHEQFF.

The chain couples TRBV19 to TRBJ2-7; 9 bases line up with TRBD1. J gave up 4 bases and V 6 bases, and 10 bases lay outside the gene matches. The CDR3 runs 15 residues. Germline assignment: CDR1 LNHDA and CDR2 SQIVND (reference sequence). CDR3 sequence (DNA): TGTGCCAGTAGAGAGACAGGGGGGACATATTACGAGCAGTACTTC. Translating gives CASRETGGTYYEQYF.

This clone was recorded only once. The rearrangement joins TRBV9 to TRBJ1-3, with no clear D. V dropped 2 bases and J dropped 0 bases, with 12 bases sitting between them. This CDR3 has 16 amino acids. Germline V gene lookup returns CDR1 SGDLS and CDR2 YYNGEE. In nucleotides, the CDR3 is TGTGCCAGCAGCGTCTTAGACTCATACTCTGGAAACACCATATATTTT. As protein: CASSVLDSYSGNTIYF.

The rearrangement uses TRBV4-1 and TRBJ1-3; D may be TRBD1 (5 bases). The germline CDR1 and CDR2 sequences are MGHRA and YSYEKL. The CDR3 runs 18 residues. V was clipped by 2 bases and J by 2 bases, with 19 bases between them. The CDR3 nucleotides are TGCGCCAGCAGCCAAACCCTGCCCCCAGGGCTCGCTGGAAACACCATATATTTT. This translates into CASSQTLPPGLAGNTIYF.

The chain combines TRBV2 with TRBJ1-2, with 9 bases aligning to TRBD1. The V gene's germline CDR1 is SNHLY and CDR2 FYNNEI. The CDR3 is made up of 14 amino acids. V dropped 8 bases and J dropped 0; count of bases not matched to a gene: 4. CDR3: CASVRDRANYGYTF. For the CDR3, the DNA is TGTGCCAGCGTACGGGACAGGGCTAACTATGGCTACACCTTC.

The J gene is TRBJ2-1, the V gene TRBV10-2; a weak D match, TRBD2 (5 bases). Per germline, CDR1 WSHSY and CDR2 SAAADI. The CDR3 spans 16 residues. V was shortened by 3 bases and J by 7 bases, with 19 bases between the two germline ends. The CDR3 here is CASSDWGDVLKNEQFF. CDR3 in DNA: TGCGCCAGCAGTGATTGGGGAGACGTACTAAAAAATGAGCAGTTCTTC.

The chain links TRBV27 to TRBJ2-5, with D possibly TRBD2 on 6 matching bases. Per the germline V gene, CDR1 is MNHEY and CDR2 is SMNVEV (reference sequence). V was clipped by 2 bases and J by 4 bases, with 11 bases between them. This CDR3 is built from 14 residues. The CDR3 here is CASSLKWGGETQYF. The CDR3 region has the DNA TGTGCCAGCAGTTTAAAATGGGGAGGAGAGACCCAGTACTTC.

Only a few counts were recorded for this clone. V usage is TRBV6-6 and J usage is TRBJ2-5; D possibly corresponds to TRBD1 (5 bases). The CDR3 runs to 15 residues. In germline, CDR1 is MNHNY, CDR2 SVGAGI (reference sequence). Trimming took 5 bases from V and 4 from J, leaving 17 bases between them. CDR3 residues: CASSQSQGFGETQYF. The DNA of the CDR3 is TGTGCCAGCAGTCAAAGCCAGGGTTTCGGAGAGACCCAGTACTTC.

CDR3 protein: CASSSYSGRTLAEQFF. Here the CDR3 DNA reads TGTGCCAGCAGTTCTTATAGCGGGAGAACTCTTGCCGAGCAGTTCTTC. This sequence joins TRBV27 and TRBJ2-1; 9 bases map to TRBD2. V shed 4 bases, J shed 10 bases, and the junction held 14 bases outside the gene matches. Per germline, CDR1 MNHEY and CDR2 SMNVEV (reference sequence). The CDR3 sequence is 16 residues long.

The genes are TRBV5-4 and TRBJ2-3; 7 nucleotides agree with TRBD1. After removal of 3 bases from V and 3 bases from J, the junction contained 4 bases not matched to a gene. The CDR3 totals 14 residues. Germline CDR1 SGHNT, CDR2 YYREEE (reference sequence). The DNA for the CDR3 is TGTGCCAGCAGCTCTGGGACAGTTACAGATACGCAGTATTTT. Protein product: CASSSGTVTDTQYF.

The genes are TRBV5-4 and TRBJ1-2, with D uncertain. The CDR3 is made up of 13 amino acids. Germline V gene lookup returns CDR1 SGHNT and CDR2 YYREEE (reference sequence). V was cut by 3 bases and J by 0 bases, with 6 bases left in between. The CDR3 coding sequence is TGTGCCAGCAGCTCCGGGACTAACTATGGCTACACCTTC. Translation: CASSSGTNYGYTF.

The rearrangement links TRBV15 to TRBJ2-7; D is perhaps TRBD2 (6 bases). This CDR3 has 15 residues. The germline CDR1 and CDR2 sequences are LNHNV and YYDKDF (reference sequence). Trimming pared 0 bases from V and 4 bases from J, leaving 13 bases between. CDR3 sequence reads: CATSREGTAGYEQYF. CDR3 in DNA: TGTGCCACCAGCAGAGAAGGCACGGCGGGGTACGAGCAGTACTTC.